This T cell receptor beta chain appears in the sequencing data of a study of T cell clones after liver transplantation. The wider study: Third-party-reactive TCRbeta sequences from pre-transplant mixed lymphocyte reactions served as antigen-independent comparators.

Trimming cost V 0 bases and J 5 bases, with 15 bases left between them. Germline-derived CDR1 and CDR2 are SGDLS and YYNGEE. This CDR3 region has 16 residues. Assay used: immunoSEQ multiplex PCR; TCRdb lists only in-frame clones, some missing. The table records 95,000 to 130,000 clones, over 75% of them present only once. The source of this sequence is a human patient who received a liver transplant. Some T cells may be graft donor cells. V usage is TRBV9 and J usage is TRBJ2-1; the D gene is possibly TRBD2 (6 bases). Source: CD4+ T cells from blood, taken 12 months after liver transplant. The CDR3 protein is CASSVDLSGYNNEQFF. The DNA for the CDR3 is TGTGCCAGCAGCGTAGACCTTAGCGGATACAACAATGAGCAGTTCTTC.